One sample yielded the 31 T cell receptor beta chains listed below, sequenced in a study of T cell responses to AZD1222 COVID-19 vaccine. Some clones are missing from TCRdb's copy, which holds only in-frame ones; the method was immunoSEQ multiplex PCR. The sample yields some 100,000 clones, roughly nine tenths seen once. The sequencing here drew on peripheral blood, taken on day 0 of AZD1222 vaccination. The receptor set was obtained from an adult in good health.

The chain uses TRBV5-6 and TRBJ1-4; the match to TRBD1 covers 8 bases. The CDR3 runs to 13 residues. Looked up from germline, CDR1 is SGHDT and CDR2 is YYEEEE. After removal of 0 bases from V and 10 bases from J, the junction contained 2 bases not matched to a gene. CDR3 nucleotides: TGTGCCAGCAGCTTGGCACAGGGGGGAAAACTGTTTTTT. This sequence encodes CASSLAQGGKLFF.

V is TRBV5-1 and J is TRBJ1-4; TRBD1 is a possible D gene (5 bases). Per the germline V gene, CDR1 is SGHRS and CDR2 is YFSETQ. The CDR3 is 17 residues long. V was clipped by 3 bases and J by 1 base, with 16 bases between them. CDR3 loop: CASSSGRGFGTNEKLFF. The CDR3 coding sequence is TGCGCCAGCAGCTCCGGTAGGGGCTTTGGAACTAATGAAAAACTGTTTTTT.

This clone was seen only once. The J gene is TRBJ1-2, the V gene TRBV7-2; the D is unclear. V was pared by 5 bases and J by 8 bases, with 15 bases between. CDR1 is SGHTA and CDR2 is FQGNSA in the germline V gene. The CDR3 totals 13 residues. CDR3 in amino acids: CASSPGQIGGYTF. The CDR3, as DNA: TGTGCCAGCAGCCCTGGTCAAATAGGAGGCTACACCTTC.

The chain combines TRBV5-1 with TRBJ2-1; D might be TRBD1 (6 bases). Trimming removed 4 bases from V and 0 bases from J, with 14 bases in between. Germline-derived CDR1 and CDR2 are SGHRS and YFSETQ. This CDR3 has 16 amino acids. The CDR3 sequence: CASSIQDRSSYNEQFF. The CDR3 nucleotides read TGCGCCAGCAGCATACAGGACAGATCCTCCTACAATGAGCAGTTCTTC.

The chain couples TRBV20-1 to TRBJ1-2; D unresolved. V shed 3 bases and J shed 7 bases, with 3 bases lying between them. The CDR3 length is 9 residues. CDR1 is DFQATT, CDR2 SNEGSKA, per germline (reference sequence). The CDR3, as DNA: TGCAGTGCTAGCCCTGGCTACACCTTC. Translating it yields CSASPGYTF.

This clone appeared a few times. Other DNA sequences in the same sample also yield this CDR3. The chain's CDR3 is CASSIAGGQDTQYF. CDR3 sequence (DNA): TGTGCCAGTAGTATAGCGGGAGGGCAGGATACGCAGTATTTT. The J gene is TRBJ2-3, the V gene TRBV19, with 8 bases identical to TRBD2. The trim removed 1 base at V and 6 bases at J, leaving 3 bases unmatched. The CDR3 consists of 14 residues. Germline V gene data show CDR1 as LNHDA and CDR2 as SQIVND (reference sequence).

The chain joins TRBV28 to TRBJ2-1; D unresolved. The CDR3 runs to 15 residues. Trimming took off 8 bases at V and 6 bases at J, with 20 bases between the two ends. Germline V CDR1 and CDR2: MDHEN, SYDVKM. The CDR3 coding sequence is TGTGCCAGCGGTAAGGACGTCCAGCTAGGCAATGAGCAGTTCTTC. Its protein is CASGKDVQLGNEQFF. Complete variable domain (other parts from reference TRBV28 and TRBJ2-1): DVKVTQSSRYLVKRTGEKVFLECVQDMDHENMFWYRQDPGLGLRLIYFSYDVKMKEKGDIPEGYSVSREKKERFSLILESASTNQTSMYLCASGKDVQLGNEQFFGPGTRLTVL.

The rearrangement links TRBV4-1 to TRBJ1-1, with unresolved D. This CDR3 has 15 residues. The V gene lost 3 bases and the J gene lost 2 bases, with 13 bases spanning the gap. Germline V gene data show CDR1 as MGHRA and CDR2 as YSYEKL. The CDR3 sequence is CASSQYDTSNTEAFF. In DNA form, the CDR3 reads TGCGCCAGCAGCCAGTACGACACCAGTAACACTGAAGCTTTCTTT.

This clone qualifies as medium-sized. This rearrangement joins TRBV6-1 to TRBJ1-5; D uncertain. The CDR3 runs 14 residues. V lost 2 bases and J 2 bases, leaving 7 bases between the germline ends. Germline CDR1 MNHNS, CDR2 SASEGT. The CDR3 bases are TGTGCCAGCAGTGAACAGGACGGCAATCAGCCCCAGCATTTT. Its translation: CASSEQDGNQPQHF.

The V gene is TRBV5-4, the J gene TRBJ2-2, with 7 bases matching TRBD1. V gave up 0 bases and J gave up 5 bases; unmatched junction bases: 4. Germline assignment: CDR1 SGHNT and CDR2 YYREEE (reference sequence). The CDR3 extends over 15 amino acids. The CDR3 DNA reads TGTGCCAGCAGCTTGGAAAGGGGGCGAACCGGGGAGCTGTTTTTT. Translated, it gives CASSLERGRTGELFF.

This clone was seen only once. The CDR3 protein is CASSEGRGSYNEQFF. The CDR3 nucleotides read TGTGCCAGCAGTGAGGGTCGGGGCTCCTACAATGAGCAGTTCTTC. The chain joins TRBV2 to TRBJ2-1; a possible D gene is TRBD2 (5 bases). Deletions cut 3 bases from V and 0 bases from J, with 9 bases between. The CDR3 loop spans 15 amino acids. Germline V gives CDR1 SNHLY, CDR2 FYNNEI.

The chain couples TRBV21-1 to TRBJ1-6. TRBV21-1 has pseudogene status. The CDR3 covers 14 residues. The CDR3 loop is CASSRRATNSPLHF. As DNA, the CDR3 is TGTGCCAGCAGCAGGAGGGCTACCAATTCACCCCTCCACTTT.

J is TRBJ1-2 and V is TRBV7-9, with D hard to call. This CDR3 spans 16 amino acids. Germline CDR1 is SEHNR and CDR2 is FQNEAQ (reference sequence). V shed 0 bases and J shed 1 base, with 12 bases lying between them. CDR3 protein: CASSLAPSHGNYGYTF. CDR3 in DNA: TGTGCCAGCAGCTTAGCCCCTTCACACGGTAACTATGGCTACACCTTC.

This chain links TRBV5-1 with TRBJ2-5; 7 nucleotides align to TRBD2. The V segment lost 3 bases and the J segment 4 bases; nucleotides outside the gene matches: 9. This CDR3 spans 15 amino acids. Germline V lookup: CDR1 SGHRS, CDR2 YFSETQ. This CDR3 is CASSSGVSGPETQYF. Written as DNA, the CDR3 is TGCGCCAGCAGCTCGGGGGTTAGCGGGCCAGAGACCCAGTACTTC.

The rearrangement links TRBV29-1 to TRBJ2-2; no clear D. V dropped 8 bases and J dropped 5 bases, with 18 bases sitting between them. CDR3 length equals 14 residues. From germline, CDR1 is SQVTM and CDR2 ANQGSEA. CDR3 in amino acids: CSPDRVDWTGELFF. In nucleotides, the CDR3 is TGCAGCCCCGATAGAGTGGATTGGACCGGGGAGCTGTTTTTT.

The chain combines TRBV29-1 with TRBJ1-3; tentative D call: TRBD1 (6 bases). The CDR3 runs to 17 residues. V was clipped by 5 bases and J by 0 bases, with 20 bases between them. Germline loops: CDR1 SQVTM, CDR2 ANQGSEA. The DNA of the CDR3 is TGCAGCGTTCGAACCCCAAAGATAGGGGGCTCTGGAAACACCATATATTTT. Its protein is CSVRTPKIGGSGNTIYF.

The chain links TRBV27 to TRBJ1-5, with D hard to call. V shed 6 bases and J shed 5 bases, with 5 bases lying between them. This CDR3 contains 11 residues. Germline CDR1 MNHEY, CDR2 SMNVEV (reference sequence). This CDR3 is CASSHYQPQHF. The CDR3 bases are TGTGCCAGCAGCCACTATCAGCCCCAGCATTTT.

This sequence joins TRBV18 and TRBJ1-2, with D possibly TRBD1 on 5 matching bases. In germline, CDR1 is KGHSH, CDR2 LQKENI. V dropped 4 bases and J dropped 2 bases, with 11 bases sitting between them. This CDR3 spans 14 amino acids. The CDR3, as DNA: TGTGCCAGCTCACAAGACAGACACAACTATGGCTACACCTTC. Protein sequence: CASSQDRHNYGYTF.

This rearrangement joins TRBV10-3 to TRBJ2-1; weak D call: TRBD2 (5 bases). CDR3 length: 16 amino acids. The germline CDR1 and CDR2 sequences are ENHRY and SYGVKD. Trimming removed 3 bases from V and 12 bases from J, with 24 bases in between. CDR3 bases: TGTGCCATCAGTGATTCCGACCCCGGGATCTGGTGTTGGCAGTTCTTC. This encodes CAISDSDPGIWCWQFF.

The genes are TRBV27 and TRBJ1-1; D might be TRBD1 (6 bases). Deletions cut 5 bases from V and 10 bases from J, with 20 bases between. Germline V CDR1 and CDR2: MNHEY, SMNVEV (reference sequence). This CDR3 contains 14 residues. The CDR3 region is CASSPRPGTGRAFF. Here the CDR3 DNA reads TGTGCCAGCAGTCCCCGACCCGGAACAGGGAGAGCTTTCTTT.

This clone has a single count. CDR3 residues: CASSLTGTGSTEAFF. The CDR3 DNA reads TGTGCCAGCAGTTTGACGGGGACAGGGTCGACTGAAGCTTTCTTT. V is TRBV28 and J is TRBJ1-1; 9 bases are shared with TRBD1. Germline values: CDR1 MDHEN, CDR2 SYDVKM. The CDR3 runs 15 residues. The ends lost 3 bases at V and 5 bases at J; junction bases unmatched: 7.

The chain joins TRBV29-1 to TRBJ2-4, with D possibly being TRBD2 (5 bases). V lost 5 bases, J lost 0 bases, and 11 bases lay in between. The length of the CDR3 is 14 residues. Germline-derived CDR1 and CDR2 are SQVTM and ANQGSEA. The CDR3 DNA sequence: TGCAGCGTTCTCCCCCGGGGAGCCAAAAACATTCAGTACTTC. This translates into CSVLPRGAKNIQYF.

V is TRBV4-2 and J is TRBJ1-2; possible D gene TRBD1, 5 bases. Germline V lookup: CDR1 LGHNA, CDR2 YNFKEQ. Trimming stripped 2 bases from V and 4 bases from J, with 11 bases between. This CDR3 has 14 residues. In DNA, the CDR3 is TGTGCCAGCAGCCAATCGACAGCGACCTATGGCTACACCTTC. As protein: CASSQSTATYGYTF.

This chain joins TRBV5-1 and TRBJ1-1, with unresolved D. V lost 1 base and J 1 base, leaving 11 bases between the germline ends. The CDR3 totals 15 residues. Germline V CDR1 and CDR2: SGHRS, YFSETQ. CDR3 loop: CASSLYGNKNTEAFF. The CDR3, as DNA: TGCGCCAGCAGCTTGTATGGGAATAAGAACACTGAAGCTTTCTTT.

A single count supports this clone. The CDR3 is CASMVVAGYNEQFF. The CDR3, as DNA: TGTGCCAGCATGGTAGTAGCGGGTTACAATGAGCAGTTCTTC. The chain carries TRBV6-5 and TRBJ2-1, with 7 bases fitting TRBD2. Germline CDR1 is MNHEY and CDR2 is SVGAGI. The CDR3 is 14 amino acids. The junction had 7 bases not matched to a gene; V was cut back by 7 bases and J by 4 bases.

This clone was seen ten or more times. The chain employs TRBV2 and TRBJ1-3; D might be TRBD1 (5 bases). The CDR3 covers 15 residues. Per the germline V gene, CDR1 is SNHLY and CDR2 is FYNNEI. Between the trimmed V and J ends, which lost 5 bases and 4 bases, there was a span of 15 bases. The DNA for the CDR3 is TGTGCCAGCAGTCTAGACAGTCTGGGAGGAAACACCATATATTTT. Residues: CASSLDSLGGNTIYF.

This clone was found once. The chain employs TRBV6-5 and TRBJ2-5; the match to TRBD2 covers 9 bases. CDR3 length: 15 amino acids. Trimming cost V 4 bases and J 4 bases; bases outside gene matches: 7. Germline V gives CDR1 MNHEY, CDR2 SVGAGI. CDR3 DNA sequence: TGTGCCAGCAGTTCCCACTTACTAGCGGGAGAGACCCAGTACTTC. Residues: CASSSHLLAGETQYF.

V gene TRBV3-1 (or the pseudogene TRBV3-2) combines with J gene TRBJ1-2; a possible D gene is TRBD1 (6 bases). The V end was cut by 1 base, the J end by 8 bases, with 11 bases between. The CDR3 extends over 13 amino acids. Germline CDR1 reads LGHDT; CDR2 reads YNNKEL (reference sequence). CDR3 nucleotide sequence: TGTGCCAGCAGCCAAGCCCCAGGGGAAGGCTACACCTTC. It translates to CASSQAPGEGYTF.

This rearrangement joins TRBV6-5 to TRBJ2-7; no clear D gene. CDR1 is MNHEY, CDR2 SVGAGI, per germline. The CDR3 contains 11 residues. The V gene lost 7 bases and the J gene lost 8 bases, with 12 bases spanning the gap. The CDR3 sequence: CASTLRSQQYF. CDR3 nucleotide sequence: TGTGCCAGCACCCTCAGAAGTCAGCAGTACTTC.

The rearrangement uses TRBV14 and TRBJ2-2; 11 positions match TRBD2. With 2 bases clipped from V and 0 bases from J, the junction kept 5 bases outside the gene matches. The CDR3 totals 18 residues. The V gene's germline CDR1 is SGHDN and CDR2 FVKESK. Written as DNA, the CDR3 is TGTGCCAGCAGCCAAAGACTAGCGGGGATCCCGAACACCGGGGAGCTGTTTTTT. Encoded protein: CASSQRLAGIPNTGELFF.

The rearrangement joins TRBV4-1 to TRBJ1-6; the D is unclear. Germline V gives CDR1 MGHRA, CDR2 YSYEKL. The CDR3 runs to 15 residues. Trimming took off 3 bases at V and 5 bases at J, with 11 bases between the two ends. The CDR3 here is CASSHGRVDNSPLHF. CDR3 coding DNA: TGCGCCAGCAGCCATGGGAGGGTGGATAATTCACCCCTCCACTTT.